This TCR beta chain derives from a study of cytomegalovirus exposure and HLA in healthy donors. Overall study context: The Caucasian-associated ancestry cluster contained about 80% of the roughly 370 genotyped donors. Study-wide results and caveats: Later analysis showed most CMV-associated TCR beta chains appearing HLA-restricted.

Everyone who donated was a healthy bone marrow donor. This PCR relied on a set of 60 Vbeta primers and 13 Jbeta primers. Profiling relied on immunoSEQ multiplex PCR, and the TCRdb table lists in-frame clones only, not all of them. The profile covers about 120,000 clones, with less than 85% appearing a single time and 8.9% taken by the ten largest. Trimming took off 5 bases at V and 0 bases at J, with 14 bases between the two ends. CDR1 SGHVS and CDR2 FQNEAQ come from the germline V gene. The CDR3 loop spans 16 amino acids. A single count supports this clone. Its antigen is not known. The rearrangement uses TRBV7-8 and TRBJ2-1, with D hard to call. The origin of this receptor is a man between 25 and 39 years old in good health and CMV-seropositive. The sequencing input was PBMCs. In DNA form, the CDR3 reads TGTGCCAGCAGCCCGAGCGATTCCAGCTCCTACAATGAGCAGTTCTTC. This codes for CASSPSDSSSYNEQFF.